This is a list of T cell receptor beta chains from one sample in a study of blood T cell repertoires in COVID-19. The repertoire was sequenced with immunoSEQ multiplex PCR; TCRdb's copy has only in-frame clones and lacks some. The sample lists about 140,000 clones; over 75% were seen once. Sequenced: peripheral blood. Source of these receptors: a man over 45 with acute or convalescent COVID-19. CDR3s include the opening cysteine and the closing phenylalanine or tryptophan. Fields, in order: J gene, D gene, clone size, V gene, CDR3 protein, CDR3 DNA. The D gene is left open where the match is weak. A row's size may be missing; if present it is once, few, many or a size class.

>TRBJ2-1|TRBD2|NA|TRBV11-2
CASSSNLGTSGRAFEQFF
TGTGCCAGCAGCTCGAACCTAGGGACTAGCGGGAGGGCGTTTGAGCAGTTCTTC
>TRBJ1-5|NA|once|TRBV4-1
CASSQEASPDPFSNQPQHF
TGCGCCAGCAGCCAAGAAGCGAGCCCCGATCCTTTTAGCAATCAGCCCCAGCATTTT
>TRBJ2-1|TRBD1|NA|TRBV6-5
CASSRTGSEQFF
TGTGCCAGCAGCCGGACAGGAAGTGAGCAGTTCTTC
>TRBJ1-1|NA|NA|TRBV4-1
CASSQWWTSDTEAFF
TGCGCCAGCAGCCAATGGTGGACATCGGACACTGAAGCTTTCTTT
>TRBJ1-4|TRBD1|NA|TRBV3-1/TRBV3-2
CASSQERQGGEKLFF
TGTGCCAGCAGCCAAGAACGACAGGGTGGGGAAAAACTGTTTTTT
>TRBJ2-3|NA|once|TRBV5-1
CASSEWSVTDTQYF
TGCGCCAGCAGCGAATGGAGTGTCACAGATACGCAGTATTTT
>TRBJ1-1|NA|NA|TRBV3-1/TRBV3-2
CASSPGQNTEAFF
TGTGCCAGCAGCCCGGGACAGAACACTGAAGCTTTCTTT
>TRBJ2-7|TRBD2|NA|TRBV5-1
CASQLAGEPHEQYF
TGCGCCAGCCAACTAGCGGGAGAACCCCACGAGCAGTACTTC
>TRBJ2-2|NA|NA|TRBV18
CASSPIQELFF
TGTGCCAGCTCACCAATTCAGGAGCTGTTTTTT
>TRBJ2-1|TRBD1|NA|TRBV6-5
CASSLRQGNEQFF
TGTGCCAGCAGTCTCAGACAGGGCAATGAGCAGTTCTTC
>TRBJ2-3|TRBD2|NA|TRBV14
CASSQGGRALSTDTQYF
TGTGCCAGCAGCCAAGGCGGGAGGGCCCTTAGCACAGATACGCAGTATTTT
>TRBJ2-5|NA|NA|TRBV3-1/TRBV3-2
CASSQWAIWETQYF
TGTGCCAGCAGCCAGTGGGCTATCTGGGAGACCCAGTACTTC
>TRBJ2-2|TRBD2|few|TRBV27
CATLGTSGVAGELFF
TGTGCCACCCTCGGGACTAGCGGGGTGGCCGGGGAGCTGTTTTTT
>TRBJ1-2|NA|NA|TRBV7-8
CASSLGWIANGYTF
TGTGCCAGCAGCTTAGGATGGATAGCTAATGGCTACACCTTC
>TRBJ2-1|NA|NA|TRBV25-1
CASRDSIYNEQFF
TGTGCCAGCAGGGACTCCATATACAATGAGCAGTTCTTC
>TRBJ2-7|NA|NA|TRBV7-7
CASSRGRKQYF
TGTGCTAGCAGCCGGGGGAGGAAGCAGTACTTC
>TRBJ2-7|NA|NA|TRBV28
CASSHFDAGEGYEQYF
TGTGCCAGCAGTCACTTCGACGCCGGAGAGGGATACGAGCAGTACTTC
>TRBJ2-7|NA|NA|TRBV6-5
CASSYRQGPYEQYF
TGTGCCAGCAGTTATCGCCAGGGGCCCTACGAGCAGTACTTC
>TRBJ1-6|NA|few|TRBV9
CASSVGGGDIFSPLHF
TGTGCCAGCAGCGTAGGCGGGGGTGACATTTTTTCACCCCTCCACTTT
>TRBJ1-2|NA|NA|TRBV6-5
CASNPVRGSYYGYTF
TGTGCCAGCAACCCGGTACGGGGTTCATACTATGGCTACACCTTC
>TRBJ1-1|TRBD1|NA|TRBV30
CAWSGERGRRGVNTEAFF
TGTGCCTGGAGTGGGGAAAGGGGGCGAAGAGGGGTTAACACTGAAGCTTTCTTT
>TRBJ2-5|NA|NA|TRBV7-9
CASSLGTPGRETQYF
TGTGCCAGCAGCTTAGGGACCCCAGGGAGGGAGACCCAGTACTTC
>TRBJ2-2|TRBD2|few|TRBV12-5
CASGLAPGLAGAANTGELFF
TGTGCTAGTGGTTTGGCACCGGGACTAGCGGGGGCCGCGAACACCGGGGAGCTGTTTTTT
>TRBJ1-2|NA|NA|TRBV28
CASRNRVSYGYTF
TGTGCCAGCAGAAACAGGGTCTCCTATGGCTACACCTTC
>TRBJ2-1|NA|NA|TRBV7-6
CASSLATGLSYNEQFF
TGTGCCAGCAGCTTAGCAACCGGACTCTCCTACAATGAGCAGTTCTTC
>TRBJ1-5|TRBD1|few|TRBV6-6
CASRRGTVGNQPQHF
TGTGCCAGCAGAAGAGGGACAGTCGGAAATCAGCCCCAGCATTTT
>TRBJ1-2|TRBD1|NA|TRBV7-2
CASSHDRGGLEGYTF
TGTGCCAGCAGCCACGACAGGGGAGGTTTAGAGGGCTACACCTTC
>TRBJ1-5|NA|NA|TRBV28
CASTFRRVNQPQHF
TGTGCCAGCACCTTCCGTCGGGTCAATCAGCCCCAGCATTTT
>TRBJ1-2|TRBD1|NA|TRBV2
CASSVEEKGANYGYTF
TGTGCCAGCAGTGTCGAGGAGAAGGGGGCCAACTATGGCTACACCTTC
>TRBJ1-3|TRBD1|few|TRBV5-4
CASSRDSSGNTIYF
TGTGCCAGCAGCCGGGACAGCTCTGGAAACACCATATATTTT
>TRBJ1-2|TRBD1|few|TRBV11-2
CASSITGTGSGYTF
TGTGCCAGCAGCATTACCGGGACAGGGAGCGGCTACACCTTC
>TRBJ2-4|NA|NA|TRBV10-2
CATRDSTLAKNIQYF
TGCGCCACCAGGGACTCGACGCTAGCCAAAAACATTCAGTACTTC